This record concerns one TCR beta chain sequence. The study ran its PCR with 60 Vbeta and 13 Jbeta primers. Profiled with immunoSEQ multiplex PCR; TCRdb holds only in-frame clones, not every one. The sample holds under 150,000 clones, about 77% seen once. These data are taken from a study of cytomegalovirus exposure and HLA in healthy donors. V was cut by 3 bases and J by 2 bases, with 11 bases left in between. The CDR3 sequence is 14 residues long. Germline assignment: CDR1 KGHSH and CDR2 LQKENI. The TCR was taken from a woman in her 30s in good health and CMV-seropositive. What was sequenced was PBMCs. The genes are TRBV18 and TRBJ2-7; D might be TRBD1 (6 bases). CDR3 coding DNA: TGTGCCAGCTCACCGTCTACAGGGCCCTACGAGCAGTACTTC. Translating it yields CASSPSTGPYEQYF.